The rows below give T cell receptor beta chains drawn from one sample of a study of Ad26.COV2.S vaccination and SARS-CoV-2 variants. Sequenced by immunoSEQ multiplex PCR; TCRdb stores in-frame clones only, minus some. The top ten clones hold 9.5% to 12% of a sample with about 350,000 clones, approximately 86% of them seen once. The sample was peripheral blood, taken in a trial of Ad26.COV2.S vaccine versus placebo. These receptors were taken from a person aged 18-65 years who received the Ad26.COV2.S COVID-19 vaccine or a placebo. CDR3s include the opening cysteine and the closing phenylalanine or tryptophan. Fields, in order: J gene, V gene, clone size, CDR3 protein. Expanded clones are given a class, and other clones once, few, many or no size at all.

>TRBJ2-7|TRBV28|-
CASIPTDLSYEQYF
>TRBJ1-4|TRBV7-2|-
CASSKGQGYEKLFF
>TRBJ2-7|TRBV7-7|-
CASSLAGDGEQYF
>TRBJ2-7|TRBV19|-
CASANLGSYEQYF
>TRBJ2-7|TRBV7-9|-
CASSRSPGEQYF
>TRBJ2-2|TRBV12-3/TRBV12-4|once
CASSLIVSSELFF
>TRBJ2-3|TRBV19|-
CASRTGETYTDTQYF
>TRBJ2-1|TRBV30|-
CAWSWPSGRGDEQFF
>TRBJ1-6|TRBV27|-
CASSLSARWGVHSPLHF
>TRBJ2-5|TRBV11-2|-
CASSLAYSGPFLQETQYF
>TRBJ2-5|TRBV5-1|few
CASSLSPTETQYF
>TRBJ1-3|TRBV11-2|-
CASSPGTGMPGNTIYF
>TRBJ1-2|TRBV24-1|-
CATSEGPTGYTF
>TRBJ1-5|TRBV19|-
CASSIDRAGNQPQHF
>TRBJ1-6|TRBV6-6|few
CASSYGQGSNSPLHF
>TRBJ2-1|TRBV18|once
CASSPPSGQGYDEQFF
>TRBJ1-3|TRBV4-1|few
CASSQAPLAGNTIYF
>TRBJ1-5|TRBV6-2/TRBV6-3|-
CASSSRDRGYSNQPQHF
>TRBJ2-1|TRBV5-5|-
CASSGPPSGVYNEQFF
>TRBJ1-6|TRBV7-2|-
CASSSGQGKNGSPLHF
>TRBJ2-3|TRBV7-9|-
CASSAVGTDTQYF
>TRBJ2-7|TRBV10-1|-
CASSPRTGVYEQYF
>TRBJ1-2|TRBV6-2/TRBV6-3|-
CASSRTGNGYTF
>TRBJ1-1|TRBV7-3|-
CASSLRGERTEAFF
>TRBJ2-2|TRBV4-3|-
CASSQVYLPSSGTGELFF
>TRBJ2-2|TRBV4-3|-
CASSPLANTGELFF
>TRBJ2-5|TRBV7-2|few
CASSFTGTFAQETQYF